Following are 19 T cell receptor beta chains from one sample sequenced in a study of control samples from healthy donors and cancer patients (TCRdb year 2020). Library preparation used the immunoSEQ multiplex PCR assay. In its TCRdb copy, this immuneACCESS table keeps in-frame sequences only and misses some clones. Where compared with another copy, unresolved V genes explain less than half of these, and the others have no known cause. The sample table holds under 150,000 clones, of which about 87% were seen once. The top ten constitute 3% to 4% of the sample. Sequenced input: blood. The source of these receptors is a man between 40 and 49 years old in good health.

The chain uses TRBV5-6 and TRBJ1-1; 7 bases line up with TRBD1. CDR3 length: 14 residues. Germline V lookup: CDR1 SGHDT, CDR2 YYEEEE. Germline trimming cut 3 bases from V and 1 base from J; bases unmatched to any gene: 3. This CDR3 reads CASSSGQANTEAFF. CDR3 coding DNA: TGTGCCAGCAGCTCTGGACAGGCGAACACTGAAGCTTTCTTT.

CDR3 sequence: CASSIEGFNQPQHF. The CDR3, as DNA: TGTGCCAGTAGTATAGAAGGGTTTAATCAGCCCCAGCATTTT. The J gene is TRBJ1-5, the V gene TRBV19; D is uncertain. With 0 bases removed from V and 4 bases from J, the gap between germline ends came to 7 bases. Per the germline V gene, CDR1 is LNHDA and CDR2 is SQIVND (reference sequence). This CDR3 spans 14 amino acids. Full variable domain (remainder filled in from reference TRBV19 and TRBJ1-5): DGGITQSPKYLFRKEGQNVTLSCEQNLNHDAMYWYRQDPGQGLRLIYYSQIVNDFQKGDIAEGYSVSREKKESFPLTVTSAQKNPTAFYLCASSIEGFNQPQHFGDGTRLSIL.

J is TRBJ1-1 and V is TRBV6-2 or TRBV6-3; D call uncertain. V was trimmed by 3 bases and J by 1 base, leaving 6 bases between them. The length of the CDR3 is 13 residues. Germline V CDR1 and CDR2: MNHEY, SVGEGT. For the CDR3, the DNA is TGTGCCAGCAGTTATTTTAGGAACACTGAAGCTTTCTTT. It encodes CASSYFRNTEAFF.

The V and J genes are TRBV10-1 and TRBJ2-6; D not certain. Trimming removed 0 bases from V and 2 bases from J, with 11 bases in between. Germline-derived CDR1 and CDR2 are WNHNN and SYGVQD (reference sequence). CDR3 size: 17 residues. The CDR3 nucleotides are TGCGCCAGCAGTGAGTCTAGGCTTCAAACTGGGGCCAACGTCCTGACTTTC. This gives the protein CASSESRLQTGANVLTF.

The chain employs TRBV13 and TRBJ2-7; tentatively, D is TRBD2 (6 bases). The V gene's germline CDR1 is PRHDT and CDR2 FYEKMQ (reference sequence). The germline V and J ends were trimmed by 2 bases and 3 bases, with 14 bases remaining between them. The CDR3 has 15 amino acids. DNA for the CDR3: TGTGCCAGCAGCTTAAGGCGGGGTGGTATCTACGAGCAGTACTTC. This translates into CASSLRRGGIYEQYF.

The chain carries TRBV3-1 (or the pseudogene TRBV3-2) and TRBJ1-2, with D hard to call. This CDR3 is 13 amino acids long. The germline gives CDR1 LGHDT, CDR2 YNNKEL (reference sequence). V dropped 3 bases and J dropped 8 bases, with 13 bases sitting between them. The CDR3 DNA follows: TGTGCCAGCAGCCAGGGTCAAGGGTTAGGCTACACCTTC. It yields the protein CASSQGQGLGYTF.

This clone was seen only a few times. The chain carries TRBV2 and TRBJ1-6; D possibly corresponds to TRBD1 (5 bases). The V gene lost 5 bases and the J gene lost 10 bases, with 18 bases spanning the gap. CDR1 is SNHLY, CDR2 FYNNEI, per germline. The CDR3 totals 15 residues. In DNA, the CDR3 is TGTGCCAGCAGTCAAAGGACCGGCGGGGGATCACCCCTCCACTTT. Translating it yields CASSQRTGGGSPLHF.

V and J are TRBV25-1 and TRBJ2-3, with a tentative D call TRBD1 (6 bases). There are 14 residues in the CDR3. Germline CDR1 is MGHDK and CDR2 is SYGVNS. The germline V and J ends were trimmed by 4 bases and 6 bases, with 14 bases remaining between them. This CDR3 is CASSAQGWLDTQYF. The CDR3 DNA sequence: TGTGCCAGCAGTGCACAGGGTTGGTTGGATACGCAGTATTTT.

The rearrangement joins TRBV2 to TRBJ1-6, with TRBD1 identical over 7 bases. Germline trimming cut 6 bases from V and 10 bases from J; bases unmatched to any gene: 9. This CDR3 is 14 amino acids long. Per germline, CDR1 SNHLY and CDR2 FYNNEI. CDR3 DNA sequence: TGTGCCAGCAGCGACAGGGCCCAGAACTCACCCCTCCACTTT. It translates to CASSDRAQNSPLHF.

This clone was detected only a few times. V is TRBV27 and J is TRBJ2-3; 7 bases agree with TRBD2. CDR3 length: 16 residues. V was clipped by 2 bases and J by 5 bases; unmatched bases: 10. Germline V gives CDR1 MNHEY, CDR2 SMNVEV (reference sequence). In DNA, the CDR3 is TGTGCCAGCAGTTTAATCCCGGGGGGAAGGTTAGATACGCAGTATTTT. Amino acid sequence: CASSLIPGGRLDTQYF.

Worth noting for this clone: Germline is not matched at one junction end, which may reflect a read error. Here the CDR3 reads CAASGLNSPLHF. CDR3 nucleotides: TGTGCCGCCAGCGGATTGAATTCACCCCTCCACTTT. The chain carries TRBV15 and TRBJ1-6; D is undetermined. The germline gives CDR1 LNHNV, CDR2 YYDKDF (reference sequence). The CDR3 extends over 12 amino acids.

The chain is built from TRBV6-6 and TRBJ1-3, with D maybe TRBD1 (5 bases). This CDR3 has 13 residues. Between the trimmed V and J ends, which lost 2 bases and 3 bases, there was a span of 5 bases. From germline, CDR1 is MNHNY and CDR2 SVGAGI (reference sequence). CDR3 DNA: TGTGCCAGCAGTTACGGGGGTGGAAACACCATATATTTT. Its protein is CASSYGGGNTIYF.

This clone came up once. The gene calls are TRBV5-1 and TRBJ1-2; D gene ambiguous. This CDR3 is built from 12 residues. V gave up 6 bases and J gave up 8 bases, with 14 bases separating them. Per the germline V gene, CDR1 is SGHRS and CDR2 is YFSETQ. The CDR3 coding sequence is TGCGCCAGCACAGGAGGGAGTGACGGCTACACCTTC. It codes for CASTGGSDGYTF.

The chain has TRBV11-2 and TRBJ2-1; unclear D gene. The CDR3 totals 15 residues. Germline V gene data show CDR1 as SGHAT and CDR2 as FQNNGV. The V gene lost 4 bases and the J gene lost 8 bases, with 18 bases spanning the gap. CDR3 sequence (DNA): TGTGCCAGCAGCTCCCAGGCTACGGAAAGCGATGAGCAGTTCTTC. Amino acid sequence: CASSSQATESDEQFF.

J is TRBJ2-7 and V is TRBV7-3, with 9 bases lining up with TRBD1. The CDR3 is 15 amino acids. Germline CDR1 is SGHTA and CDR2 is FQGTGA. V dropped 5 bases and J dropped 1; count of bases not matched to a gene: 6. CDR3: CASSGRDRVSYEQYF. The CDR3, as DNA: TGTGCCAGCAGCGGACGGGACAGGGTTTCCTACGAGCAGTACTTC.

CDR3 region: CASRGGQGGTQYF. The CDR3 nucleotides are TGTGCCAGCAGGGGAGGACAGGGGGGTACGCAGTATTTT. The rearrangement uses TRBV2 and TRBJ2-3; 10 bases fit TRBD1. This CDR3 is built from 13 residues. V was clipped by 6 bases and J by 8 bases; unmatched bases: 5. From germline, CDR1 is SNHLY and CDR2 FYNNEI.

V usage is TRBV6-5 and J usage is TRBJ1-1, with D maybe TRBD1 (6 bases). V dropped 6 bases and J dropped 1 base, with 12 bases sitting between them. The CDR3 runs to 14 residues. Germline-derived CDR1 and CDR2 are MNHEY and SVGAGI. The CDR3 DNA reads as TGTGCCAGCAGACAACCGGGACAGAACACTGAAGCTTTCTTT. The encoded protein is CASRQPGQNTEAFF.

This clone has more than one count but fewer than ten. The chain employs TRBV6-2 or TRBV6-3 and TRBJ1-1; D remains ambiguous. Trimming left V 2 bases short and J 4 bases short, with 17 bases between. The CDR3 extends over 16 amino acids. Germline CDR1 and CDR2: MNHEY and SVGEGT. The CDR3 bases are TGTGCCAGCAGTTACCGAGGGAAAGCTTATGGCACTGAAGCTTTCTTT. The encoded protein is CASSYRGKAYGTEAFF.

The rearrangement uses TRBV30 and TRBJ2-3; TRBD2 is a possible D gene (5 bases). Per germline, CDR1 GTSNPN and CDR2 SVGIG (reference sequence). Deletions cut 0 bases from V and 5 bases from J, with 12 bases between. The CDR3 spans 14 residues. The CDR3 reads CAWSVEVRGDTQYF. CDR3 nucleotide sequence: TGTGCCTGGAGTGTAGAGGTCCGGGGAGATACGCAGTATTTT.